These 23 T cell receptor beta chains originate from one sample sequenced in a study of blood T cells in healthy people across ages. The use of a sample-barcoded 5' primer and a J-beta primer mix characterized a second PCR of roughly 6 to 11 cycles. From the 5' RACE reads, TCRdb called clonotypes with MiXCR, one entry per CDR3 protein. The table includes 700,000 or so distinct CDR3 sequences, 40% to 45% detected once. Sequenced input: blood. The receptors derive from a man older than 75 in good health.

This clonotype was counted between two and nine times. The chain recombines TRBV20-1 with TRBJ2-4; 9 bases are shared with TRBD1. With V trimmed by 4 bases and J by 8 bases, 3 bases remained unmatched. The CDR3 has 12 amino acids. Germline-derived CDR1 and CDR2 are DFQATT and SNEGSKA (reference sequence). The CDR3 DNA follows: TGCAGTGCTAACCGACAGGGGGACATTCAGTACTTC. Protein: CSANRQGDIQYF.

The rearrangement uses TRBV29-1 and TRBJ2-7; 9 bases map to TRBD1. The CDR3 sequence is 14 residues long. Germline loops: CDR1 SQVTM, CDR2 ANQGSEA. The trim removed 6 bases at V and 5 bases at J, leaving 11 bases unmatched. CDR3 sequence (DNA): TGCAGCGTCCAGACAGGGGGACTAAGTGACGAGCAGTACTTC. It yields the protein CSVQTGGLSDEQYF.

This chain connects TRBV19 to TRBJ2-1, with 7 bases that match TRBD2. This CDR3 has 15 residues. Germline lookup yields CDR1 LNHDA and CDR2 SQIVND (reference sequence). V was pared by 10 bases and J by 8 bases, with 17 bases of the junction left unmatched. The CDR3 DNA reads TGTGCCACCACGCAAGGGACTACCACGTCGTATGAGCAGTTCTTC. It is translated as CATTQGTTTSYEQFF.

The sample holds many counts of this clonotype. The rearrangement joins TRBV4-3 to TRBJ2-1; D not certain. The CDR3 covers 15 residues. The germline V and J ends were trimmed by 0 bases and 10 bases, with 16 bases remaining between them. The V gene's germline CDR1 is LGHNA and CDR2 YSLEER. The DNA of the CDR3 is TGCGCCAGCAGCCAAGATTTTCGCCCATCGTTCGAGCAGTTCTTC. Its translation: CASSQDFRPSFEQFF.

This chain uses TRBV18 with TRBJ2-5, with 8 bases identical to TRBD1. The CDR3 is made up of 15 amino acids. Germline V gene lookup returns CDR1 KGHSH and CDR2 LQKENI. J lost 5 bases, V lost 2 bases, and 7 bases had no gene match. CDR3 DNA sequence: TGTGCCAGCTCACCAACACAGGGGGTCGGTGAGACCCAGTACTTC. As protein: CASSPTQGVGETQYF.

This clonotype was seen only a few times. This chain joins TRBV21-1 and TRBJ2-1; the table gives TRBD1 as D, unverified against the DNA. TRBV21-1 is a pseudogene locus. This CDR3 has 16 amino acids. CDR3 sequence (DNA): TGTGCCAGCAGCAAAGGCAGGACAGGGGTACGCAATGAGCAGTTCTTC. Its protein product is CASSKGRTGVRNEQFF.

This chain connects TRBV7-8 to TRBJ2-4; D is possibly TRBD2 (5 bases). Judging by the DNA end, TRBJ2-7 fits better; the J call may be wrong. The CDR3 is 14 residues long. The germline V gene encodes CDR1 SGHVS and CDR2 FQNEAQ. Here the CDR3 DNA reads TGTGCCAGCAGCTTAAATGAGCGGAACTACGAGCAGTACTTC. It specifies CASSLNERNYEQYF.

This rearrangement joins TRBV6-1 to TRBJ2-3; 14 bases line up with TRBD2. In germline, CDR1 is MNHNS, CDR2 SASEGT. Losses at the gene ends were 8 bases for V and 0 bases for J; bases not matched to a gene: 13. This CDR3 is built from 19 residues. For the CDR3, the DNA is TGTGCCAGCTCTAGCGTAGGACTAGCGGGGGGCGCCAGCACAGATACGCAGTATTTT. Amino acids: CASSSVGLAGGASTDTQYF.

The chain carries TRBV6-2 or TRBV6-3 and TRBJ2-7; possibly TRBD1 for D (5 bases). This CDR3 contains 16 residues. Germline CDR1 and CDR2: MNHEY and SVGEGT. Trimming removed 7 bases from V and 2 bases from J, with 21 bases in between. For the CDR3, the DNA is TGTGCCAGCATGACCCAACTTACGGACATAACCTACGAGCAGTACTTC. It encodes CASMTQLTDITYEQYF.

This clonotype appeared many times. The chain recombines TRBV29-1 with TRBJ2-7, with D possibly TRBD2 on 5 matching bases. Per the germline V gene, CDR1 is SQVTM and CDR2 is ANQGSEA. Deletions cut 4 bases from V and 1 base from J, with 14 bases between. The CDR3 spans 14 residues. CDR3 in DNA: TGCAGCGTTGCTGAGGGCTGGTCTTCCTACGAGCAGTACTTC. This encodes CSVAEGWSSYEQYF.

The chain carries TRBV6-5 and TRBJ2-7; no definite D call. The CDR3 runs 14 residues. Germline CDR1 is MNHEY and CDR2 is SVGAGI. Trimming left V 2 bases short and J 0 bases short, with 8 bases between. CDR3 sequence: CASSYGQTSYEQYF. The CDR3 nucleotides read TGTGCCAGCAGTTACGGGCAGACCTCCTACGAGCAGTACTTC.

This rearrangement joins TRBV13 to TRBJ1-1, with TRBD1 matching 7 bases. The germline gives CDR1 PRHDT, CDR2 FYEKMQ (reference sequence). Unmatched junction bases numbered 8, after V lost 6 bases and J lost 4 bases. This CDR3 spans 14 amino acids. The CDR3 sequence: CASSLQGRSTEAFF. The CDR3, as DNA: TGTGCCAGCAGTCTACAGGGGAGGAGCACTGAAGCTTTCTTT. Complete variable domain (other parts from reference TRBV13 and TRBJ1-1): AAGVIQSPRHLIKEKRETATLKCYPIPRHDTVYWYQQGPGQDPQFLISFYEKMQSDKGSIPDRFSAQQFSDYHSELNMSSLELGDSALYFCASSLQGRSTEAFFGQGTRLTVV.

This rearrangement joins TRBV14 to TRBJ2-4; D unclear. V lost 1 base to trimming and J lost 3 bases, with 10 bases between them. Germline loops: CDR1 SGHDN, CDR2 FVKESK. The length of the CDR3 is 15 residues. For the CDR3, the DNA is TGTGCCAGCAGCCAAGCCGGGCAGCTCAAAAACATTCAGTACTTC. It yields the protein CASSQAGQLKNIQYF.

The chain is built from TRBV12-3 or TRBV12-4 and TRBJ2-7, with D perhaps TRBD1 (8 bases). There are 15 residues in the CDR3. Trimming removed 7 bases from V and 2 bases from J, with 18 bases in between. CDR3: CASKKAQGGPYEQYF. As DNA, the CDR3 is TGTGCCAGCAAAAAGGCACAGGGGGGGCCCTACGAGCAGTACTTC.

This chain links TRBV6-2 or TRBV6-3 with TRBJ2-2; possible D gene TRBD2, 7 bases. V was trimmed by 6 bases and J by 5 bases, leaving 19 bases between them. CDR1 and CDR2 from the germline V gene are MNHEY and SVGEGT. The length of the CDR3 is 16 residues. In DNA, the CDR3 is TGTGCCAGCAGCCCCAATGCGGGGGCTGGGACCGGGGAGCTGTTTTTT. Protein sequence: CASSPNAGAGTGELFF.

The sample holds one count of this clonotype. The chain has TRBV28 and TRBJ2-7, with 8 positions matching TRBD2. In germline, CDR1 is MDHEN, CDR2 SYDVKM. With V trimmed by 6 bases and J by 5 bases, 15 bases remained unmatched. The CDR3 runs 16 residues. CDR3 nucleotides: TGTGCCAGCAGCCACCAGGCGGGGGGCAGGGGTGACGAGCAGTACTTC. Amino acid sequence: CASSHQAGGRGDEQYF.

The rearrangement links TRBV20-1 to TRBJ1-5, with TRBD1 matching over 9 bases. The V gene's germline CDR1 is DFQATT and CDR2 SNEGSKA (reference sequence). This CDR3 is 17 amino acids long. V lost 1 base to trimming and J lost 1 base; unmatched junction nucleotides: 8. The CDR3 DNA reads TGCAGTGCTAGAGGCGACAGGGGGTCGGGGAGCAATCAGCCCCAGCATTTT. Translated: CSARGDRGSGSNQPQHF.

Only a few counts were recorded for this clonotype. The gene calls are TRBV6-1 and TRBJ2-7, with D possibly TRBD2 on 5 matching bases. CDR1 is MNHNS and CDR2 is SASEGT in the germline V gene. Trimming removed 6 bases at V and 1 base at J, with 13 bases between. This CDR3 is 14 amino acids long. The CDR3 coding sequence is TGTGCCAGCAGCGTAACACCGGGGTCCTACGAGCAGTACTTC. Its translation is CASSVTPGSYEQYF.

The J gene is TRBJ1-6, the V gene TRBV2; 8 nucleotides agree with TRBD1. CDR1 is SNHLY and CDR2 is FYNNEI in the germline V gene. J was trimmed by 12 bases and V by 6 bases; bases with no gene match: 10. The length of the CDR3 is 14 residues. CDR3 region: CASRAGTGEGPLHF. DNA for the CDR3: TGTGCCAGCAGAGCCGGGACAGGCGAAGGACCCCTCCACTTT.

This clonotype came up a few times. The chain carries TRBV5-1 and TRBJ1-5, with TRBD1 matching over 8 bases. Germline V gene sequence: CDR1 SGHRS, CDR2 YFSETQ. The CDR3 contains 14 residues. V gave up 5 bases and J gave up 5 bases; unmatched junction bases: 6. The CDR3 DNA is TGCGCCAGCAGTATCGGACAGGGAGATCAGCCCCAGCATTTT. Amino acid sequence: CASSIGQGDQPQHF. The entire variable domain, with the rest obtained from reference TRBV5-1 and TRBJ1-5, is as follows: KAGVTQTPRYLIKTRGQQVTLSCSPISGHRSVSWYQQTPGQGLQFLFEYFSETQRNKGNFPGRFSGRQFSNSRSEMNVSTLELGDSALYLCASSIGQGDQPQHFGDGTRLSIL.

V usage is TRBV29-1 and J usage is TRBJ1-5, with TRBD1 identical over 7 bases. CDR3 size: 14 residues. The germline gives CDR1 SQVTM, CDR2 ANQGSEA. V dropped 4 bases and J dropped 2; count of bases not matched to a gene: 5. The CDR3 DNA follows: TGCAGCGTTGCACAGGGGAATGGCAATCAGCCCCAGCATTTT. This codes for CSVAQGNGNQPQHF.

The V gene is TRBV6-5, the J gene TRBJ2-5; D unresolved. From germline, CDR1 is MNHEY and CDR2 SVGAGI. V was shortened by 6 bases and J by 5 bases, with 16 bases between the two germline ends. The CDR3 has 14 residues. The CDR3 DNA reads as TGTGCCAGCAGCACCGCGAGCCCGGACGAGACCCAGTACTTC. Translated, it gives CASSTASPDETQYF.

Here the CDR3 reads CASRDRTVNQPQHF. The DNA for the CDR3 is TGTGCCAGCAGGGACCGGACAGTCAATCAGCCCCAGCATTTT. The chain couples TRBV2 to TRBJ1-5; D perhaps matches TRBD1 (6 bases). The CDR3 loop spans 14 amino acids. Trimming removed 6 bases at V and 3 bases at J, with 12 bases between. Germline CDR1 is SNHLY and CDR2 is FYNNEI.